Each of the 6 T cell receptor beta chains below was sequenced from the same sample in a study of Ad26.COV2.S vaccination and SARS-CoV-2 variants (dated by TCRdb to 2020 to 2023). Library preparation employed the immunoSEQ multiplex PCR assay. TCRdb holds this immuneACCESS table with in-frame rearrangements only. Some clones are missing; in checked studies, unresolved V genes explain under half, and the rest has no known cause. In all, the sample holds hundreds of thousands of clones, and 80% to 90% of those were seen once. Over 8.5% of the sample is taken by the ten largest. The treatment or condition label, as the study defines it: over 15 received Ad26.COV2.S at low or high dose, single or two shots; 5 received placebo; per-sample allocation not given. For vaccine and placebo recipients, repertoires were sequenced using samples collected on day 63 after the first injection. Source: peripheral blood, taken in a trial of Ad26.COV2.S vaccine versus placebo. The receptors were gathered from a person between 18 and 65 years old who received the Ad26.COV2.S COVID-19 vaccine or a placebo.

This chain connects TRBV19 to TRBJ1-2, with 7 bases lining up with TRBD1. The CDR3 is made up of 17 amino acids. V lost 7 bases and J lost 6; bases outside the gene matches: 20. CDR1 and CDR2 from the germline V gene are LNHDA and SQIVND (reference sequence). CDR3: CASIGSGTESPWDGYTF. In DNA, the CDR3 is TGTGCCAGTATAGGCTCTGGGACAGAGTCCCCTTGGGATGGCTACACCTTC.

The chain uses TRBV9 and TRBJ2-1; D remains unclear. The CDR3 has 13 residues. With 0 bases removed from V and 7 bases from J, the gap between germline ends came to 8 bases. Germline V lookup: CDR1 SGDLS, CDR2 YYNGEE. The CDR3 protein is CASSVGSLNEQFF. Written as DNA, the CDR3 is TGTGCCAGCAGCGTAGGTAGCTTGAATGAGCAGTTCTTC. The variable domain in full, completed from reference TRBV9 and TRBJ2-1, reads DSGVTQTPKHLITATGQRVTLRCSPRSGDLSVYWYQQSLDQGLQFLIQYYNGEERAKGNILERFSAQQFPDLHSELNLSSLELGDSALYFCASSVGSLNEQFFGPGTRLTVL.

The chain has TRBV19 and TRBJ2-7, with 7 bases fitting TRBD1. The germline CDR1 and CDR2 sequences are LNHDA and SQIVND (reference sequence). The CDR3 loop spans 13 amino acids. J lost 2 bases, V lost 6 bases, and 4 bases had no gene match. CDR3 amino acids: CASSPGGTYEQYF. The CDR3 DNA follows: TGTGCCAGTAGCCCAGGGGGAACCTACGAGCAGTACTTC.

This chain uses TRBV11-2 with TRBJ1-2; D call uncertain. The CDR3 totals 17 residues. The germline V gene encodes CDR1 SGHAT and CDR2 FQNNGV. Trimming took off 5 bases at V and 0 bases at J, with 19 bases between the two ends. DNA for the CDR3: TGTGCCAGCAGCCCTTTACCGGGCCATCAACCTAACTATGGCTACACCTTC. This sequence encodes CASSPLPGHQPNYGYTF.

V gene TRBV7-9 combines with J gene TRBJ1-1, with 9 positions matching TRBD1. The CDR3 runs 16 residues. Germline CDR1 reads SEHNR; CDR2 reads FQNEAQ (reference sequence). J lost 4 bases, V lost 2 bases, and 8 bases had no gene match. In DNA, the CDR3 is TGTGCCAGCAGCTTACTCGGGACAGGGCCCGTCACTGAAGCTTTCTTT. Its translation: CASSLLGTGPVTEAFF.

J is TRBJ1-2 and V is TRBV28; D not certain. The CDR3 loop spans 14 amino acids. With 6 bases removed from V and 2 bases from J, the gap between germline ends came to 13 bases. Germline V gene data show CDR1 as MDHEN and CDR2 as SYDVKM. This CDR3 is CASSPHSANYGYTF. The CDR3 DNA sequence: TGTGCCAGCAGCCCCCATTCCGCGAACTATGGCTACACCTTC.